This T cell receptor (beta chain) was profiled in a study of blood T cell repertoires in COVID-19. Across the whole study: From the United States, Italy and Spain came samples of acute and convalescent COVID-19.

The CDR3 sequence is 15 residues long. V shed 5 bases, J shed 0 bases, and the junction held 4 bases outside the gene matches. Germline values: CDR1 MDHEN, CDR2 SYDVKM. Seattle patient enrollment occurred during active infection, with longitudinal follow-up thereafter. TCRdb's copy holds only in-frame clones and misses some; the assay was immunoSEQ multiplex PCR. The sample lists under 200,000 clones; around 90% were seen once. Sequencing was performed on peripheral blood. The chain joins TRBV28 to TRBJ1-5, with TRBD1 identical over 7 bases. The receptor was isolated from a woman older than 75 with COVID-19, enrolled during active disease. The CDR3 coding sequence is TGTGCCAGCAGTAACAGGGGCCATAGCAATCAGCCCCAGCATTTT. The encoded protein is CASSNRGHSNQPQHF.